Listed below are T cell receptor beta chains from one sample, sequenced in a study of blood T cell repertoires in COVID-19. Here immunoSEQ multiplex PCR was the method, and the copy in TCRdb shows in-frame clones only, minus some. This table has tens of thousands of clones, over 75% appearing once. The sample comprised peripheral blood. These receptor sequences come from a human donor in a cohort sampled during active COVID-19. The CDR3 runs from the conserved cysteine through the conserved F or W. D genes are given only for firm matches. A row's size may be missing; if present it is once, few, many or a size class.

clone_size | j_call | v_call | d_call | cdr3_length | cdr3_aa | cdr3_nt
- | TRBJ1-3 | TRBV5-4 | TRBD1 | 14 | CASSSRQGGNTIYF | TGTGCCAGCAGCTCCCGACAGGGGGGAAACACCATATATTTT
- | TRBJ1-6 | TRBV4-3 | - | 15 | CASSQVGGLNSPLHF | TGCGCCAGCAGCCAAGTTGGGGGGTTAAATTCACCCCTCCACTTT
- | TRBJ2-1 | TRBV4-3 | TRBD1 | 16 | CASSQSWDRGGDEQFF | TGCGCCAGCAGCCAGTCCTGGGACAGGGGGGGAGATGAGCAGTTCTTC
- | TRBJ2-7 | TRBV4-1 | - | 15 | CASSQGSFRVYEQYF | TGCGCCAGCAGCCAAGGGTCATTTCGGGTGTACGAGCAGTACTTC
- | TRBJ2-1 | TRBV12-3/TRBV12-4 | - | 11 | CASSLKNVQFF | TGTGCCAGCAGTCTTAAAAATGTGCAGTTCTTC
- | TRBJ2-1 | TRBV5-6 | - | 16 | CASSTLTRSSYNEQFF | TGTGCCAGCAGCACCCTTACGAGAAGCTCCTACAATGAGCAGTTCTTC
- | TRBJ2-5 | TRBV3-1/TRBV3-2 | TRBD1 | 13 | CASSPDRRGAQYF | TGTGCCAGCAGCCCGGACAGGCGAGGGGCCCAGTACTTC
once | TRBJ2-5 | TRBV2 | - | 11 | CASGGLETQYF | TGTGCCAGCGGGGGGTTAGAGACCCAGTACTTC
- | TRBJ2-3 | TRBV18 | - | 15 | CASSPGRGATDTQYF | TGTGCCAGCTCACCAGGCAGGGGTGCGACAGATACGCAGTATTTT
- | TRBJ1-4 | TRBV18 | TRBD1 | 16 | CASSSDRVATNEKLFF | TGTGCCAGCTCATCGGACAGGGTAGCAACTAATGAAAAACTGTTTTTT
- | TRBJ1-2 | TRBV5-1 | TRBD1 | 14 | CASSQGTVNYGYTF | TGCGCCAGCAGCCAAGGGACAGTTAACTATGGCTACACCTTC
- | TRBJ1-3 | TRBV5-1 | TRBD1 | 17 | CASSLLGGSVSGNTIYF | TGCGCCAGCAGCTTGCTAGGGGGCTCTGTTTCTGGAAACACCATATATTTT
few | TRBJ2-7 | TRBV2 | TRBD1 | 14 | CASSQGSQSSEQYF | TGTGCCAGCTCACAGGGGTCCCAGTCATCCGAGCAGTACTTC
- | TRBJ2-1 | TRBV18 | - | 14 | CASSPAGSYNEQFF | TGTGCCAGCTCACCGGCGGGATCCTACAATGAGCAGTTCTTC
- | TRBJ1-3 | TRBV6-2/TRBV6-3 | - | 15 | CASSRGPDSGNTIYF | TGTGCCAGCAGCAGAGGCCCGGACTCTGGAAACACCATATATTTT
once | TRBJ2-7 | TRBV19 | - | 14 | CASGPNLQSYEQYF | TGTGCCAGTGGGCCGAATCTCCAATCCTACGAGCAGTACTTC
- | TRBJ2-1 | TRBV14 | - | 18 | CASSQDPPSVGAGNEQFF | TGTGCCAGCAGCCAGGATCCCCCCTCGGTAGGGGCGGGAAATGAGCAGTTCTTC
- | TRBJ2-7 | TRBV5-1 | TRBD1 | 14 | CASSADRGGYEQYF | TGCGCCAGCAGCGCGGACAGGGGGGGTTACGAGCAGTACTTC
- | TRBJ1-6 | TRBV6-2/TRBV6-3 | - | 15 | CASSDRSSYNSPLHF | TGTGCCAGCAGTGACCGGAGCTCCTATAATTCACCCCTCCACTTT
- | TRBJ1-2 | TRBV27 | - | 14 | CASSLLTGRGGYTF | TGTGCCAGCAGTTTACTTACAGGGAGGGGTGGCTACACCTTC
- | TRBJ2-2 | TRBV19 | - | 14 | CASRLQVETGELFF | TGTGCCAGTAGGTTGCAGGTGGAAACCGGGGAGCTGTTTTTT
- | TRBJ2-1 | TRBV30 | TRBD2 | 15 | CASARTSGTTMRQFF | TGTGCCTCCGCCAGGACTAGCGGGACCACAATGAGGCAGTTCTTC
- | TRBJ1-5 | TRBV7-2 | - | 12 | CASSLPGKPQHF | TGTGCCAGCAGCCTACCCGGGAAGCCCCAGCATTTT
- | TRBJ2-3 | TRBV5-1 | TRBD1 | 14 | CASSLTGGSNTQYF | TGCGCCAGCAGCCTGACAGGGGGCTCGAATACGCAGTATTTT
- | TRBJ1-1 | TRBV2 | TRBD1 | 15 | CASSESGGLGTEAFF | TGTGCCAGCAGTGAGTCAGGGGGCCTCGGCACTGAAGCTTTCTTT